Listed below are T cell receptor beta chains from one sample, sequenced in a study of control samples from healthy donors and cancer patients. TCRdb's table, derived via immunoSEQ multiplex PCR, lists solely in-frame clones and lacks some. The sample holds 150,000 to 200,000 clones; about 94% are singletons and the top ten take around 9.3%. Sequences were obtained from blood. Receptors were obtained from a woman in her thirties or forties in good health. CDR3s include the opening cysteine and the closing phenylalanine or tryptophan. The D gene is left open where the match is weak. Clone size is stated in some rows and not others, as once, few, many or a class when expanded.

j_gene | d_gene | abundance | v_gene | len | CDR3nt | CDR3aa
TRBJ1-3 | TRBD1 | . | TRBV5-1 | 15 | TGCGCCAGCAGAACCGGGACAGACTCTGGAAACACCATATATTTT | CASRTGTDSGNTIYF
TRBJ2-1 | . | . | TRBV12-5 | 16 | TGTGCTAGTGCCTCGGGACGTCCTATAGATTACAATGAGCAGTTCTTC | CASASGRPIDYNEQFF
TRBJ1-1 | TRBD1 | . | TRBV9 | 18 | TGTGCCAGCAGCGGAATTCGTCCGGGACAGGGGGCAGGGACTGAAGCTTTCTTT | CASSGIRPGQGAGTEAFF
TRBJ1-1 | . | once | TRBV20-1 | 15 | TGCAGTGCTAGTTACAGGAGCGGATTGAACACTGAAGCTTTCTTT | CSASYRSGLNTEAFF
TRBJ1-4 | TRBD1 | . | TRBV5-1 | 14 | TGCGCCAGCAGGACAGGGCCTACTAATGAAAAACTGTTTTTT | CASRTGPTNEKLFF
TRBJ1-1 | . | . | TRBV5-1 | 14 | TGCGCCAGCAGCTTGGTAGAGGCGAGCACTGAAGCTTTCTTT | CASSLVEASTEAFF
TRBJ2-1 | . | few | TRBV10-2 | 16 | TGCGCCAGCAGTGAGGGGGGAACACACTCCTACAATGAGCAGTTCTTC | CASSEGGTHSYNEQFF
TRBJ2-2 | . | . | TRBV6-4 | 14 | TGTGCCAGCAGTATGGCCGGGGGCACCGGGGAGCTGTTTTTT | CASSMAGGTGELFF
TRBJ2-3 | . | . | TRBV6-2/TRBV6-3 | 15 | TGTGCCAGCAGTTACTCGTTATCTAGCACAGATACGCAGTATTTT | CASSYSLSSTDTQYF
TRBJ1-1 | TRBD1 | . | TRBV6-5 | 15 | TGTGCCACCACTTCACAGGGACAGGGGATGACTGAAGCTTTCTTT | CATTSQGQGMTEAFF
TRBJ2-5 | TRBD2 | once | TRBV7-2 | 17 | TGTGCCAGCAGCTTAGACCCTAGCGGGGGGGCCAGGGAGACCCAGTACTTC | CASSLDPSGGARETQYF
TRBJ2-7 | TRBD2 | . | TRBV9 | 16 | TGTGCCAGCAGCCTAGGGACTAGCGGGAGGGCCAGCGAGCAGTACTTC | CASSLGTSGRASEQYF